This T cell receptor (beta chain) came from a study of tumor-infiltrating lymphocytes in primary liver carcinoma. Study as a whole: The cohort included men and women aged 30 to 69 years. Productive TCRbeta reads per sample were roughly 3.5 to 7.5 million, not differing by tissue. Study-wide results and limits: Overlap between tumor regions exceeded overlap of tumor with adjacent tissue or blood.

Production of TCR beta cDNA used around 0.45 ug total RNA together with a constant-region primer. What produced the TCR beta libraries was three nested multiplex PCR rounds using slightly modified ARM-PCR. The two initial PCR rounds, around 10 cycles each, used TRBV1-TRBV30 forward and C-beta reverse primers. MiXCR, applied by TCRdb to the multiplex PCR reads, yields one record per CDR3 protein. The sample holds over 75,000 distinct CDR3 sequences; approximately 72% are singletons and the top ten take around 30%. Trimming cost V 5 bases and J 11 bases, with 13 bases left between them. CDR3 size: 12 residues. Germline CDR1 SGHNT, CDR2 YENEEA. With respect to this clonotype: The antigen is unknown.

From unsorted bulk tissue weighing roughly 18-31 mg, DNA and RNA were co-extracted. The patients presented with primary liver carcinoma, which was managed through surgical resection. The chain employs TRBV11-3 and TRBJ2-1, with a tentative D call TRBD1 (6 bases). The material sequenced was tumor-adjacent normal liver tissue. The source of this sequence is a man aged 40-49 years with primary liver carcinoma and hepatitis B virus infection. The CDR3 spells CASSQTDSKQFF. The CDR3 DNA follows: TGTGCCAGCAGCCAAACGGACAGTAAGCAGTTCTTC.